This paragraph reports one T cell receptor beta chain. The antigen is unknown. These data belong to a study of cytomegalovirus exposure and HLA in healthy donors. PCR employed 60 Vbeta and 13 Jbeta primers. Profiling relied on immunoSEQ multiplex PCR, and the TCRdb table lists in-frame clones only, not all of them. The sample contains 170,000 or so clones, roughly 86% of which appear only once. The germline V gene has CDR1 SEHNR and CDR2 FQNEAQ (reference sequence). V shed 1 base and J 4 bases; nucleotides not matched to a gene: 6. The CDR3 is made up of 17 amino acids. Points from the study as a whole: Some V segments, TRBV6-2 and TRBV6-3 among them, were indistinguishable and were therefore excluded. Most TCR sequences were uncommon, yet certain public TCRs appeared in many donors.

The TCR sequence derives from a girl aged 10 to 17 in good health and CMV-seropositive. The chain joins TRBV7-9 to TRBJ2-3, with 12 bases matching TRBD2. Sequencing was carried out using PBMCs. The CDR3 loop is CASSLGLAGVSADTQYF. The CDR3 nucleotides read TGTGCCAGCAGCTTAGGACTAGCGGGGGTATCGGCAGATACGCAGTATTTT.